What follows are 28 T cell receptor beta chains derived from one specimen sequenced in a study of blood T cell repertoires in COVID-19. Clones were sequenced by immunoSEQ multiplex PCR, and TCRdb holds only the in-frame ones, with some missing. The table has 150,000 to 200,000 clones, around 84% seen once. Sequencing was performed on PBMCs or T cells enriched from blood (not recorded which). The receptors shown here come from a middle-aged man who had recovered from COVID-19.

The chain combines TRBV9 with TRBJ1-6; D perhaps matches TRBD1 (5 bases). The germline V gene has CDR1 SGDLS and CDR2 YYNGEE. Trimming removed 3 bases from V and 5 bases from J, with 18 bases in between. CDR3 size: 17 residues. The CDR3 reads CASSEGGTWRDNSPLHF. As DNA, the CDR3 is TGTGCCAGCAGCGAGGGAGGGACGTGGCGAGATAATTCACCCCTCCACTTT.

This clone occurred many times. The chain carries TRBV4-1 and TRBJ1-4, with 7 bases fitting TRBD1. This CDR3 region has 14 residues. Looked up from germline, CDR1 is MGHRA and CDR2 is YSYEKL. J lost 4 bases, V lost 2 bases, and 1 base had no gene match. The CDR3 DNA reads TGCGCCAGCAGCCAACACAGGGGTAATGAAAAACTGTTTTTT. Amino acids: CASSQHRGNEKLFF.

The chain is built from TRBV7-6 and TRBJ1-4; D gene ambiguous. The CDR3 runs to 12 residues. The V gene's germline CDR1 is SGHVS and CDR2 FNYEAQ. V was cut by 5 bases and J by 6 bases, with 7 bases left in between. CDR3 nucleotide sequence: TGTGCCAGCAGCCTCCCCTATGAAAAACTGTTTTTT. It translates to CASSLPYEKLFF.

This clone was picked up one time. Different DNA sequences within this sample yield the same CDR3. The rearrangement uses TRBV7-9 and TRBJ2-3, with 7 positions matching TRBD1. Trimming removed 1 base from V and 3 bases from J; junction bases left unmatched: 4. The CDR3 length is 15 residues. CDR1 is SEHNR, CDR2 FQNEAQ, per germline (reference sequence). Here the CDR3 DNA reads TGTGCCAGCAGCTTAGGGCAGGGGGAGACAGATACGCAGTATTTT. It specifies CASSLGQGETDTQYF.

The chain is built from TRBV25-1 and TRBJ1-1; D may be TRBD1 (6 bases). Germline loops: CDR1 MGHDK, CDR2 SYGVNS. The CDR3 sequence is 14 residues long. V dropped 1 base and J dropped 6 bases, with 12 bases sitting between them. DNA for the CDR3: TGTGCCAGCAGTGAATCGGGCAGGGGCGCTGAAGCTTTCTTT. It specifies CASSESGRGAEAFF.

The J gene is TRBJ1-4, the V gene TRBV4-1, with D tentatively TRBD1 (5 bases). V was cut by 3 bases and J by 3 bases, with 14 bases left in between. From germline, CDR1 is MGHRA and CDR2 YSYEKL. The CDR3 totals 16 residues. CDR3 bases: TGCGCCAGCAGCCAGGGGGGACGGTCGTCTAATGAAAAACTGTTTTTT. Encoded protein: CASSQGGRSSNEKLFF.

This chain joins TRBV4-1 and TRBJ2-3; TRBD2 matches at 12 bases. The CDR3 has 18 amino acids. Germline-derived CDR1 and CDR2 are MGHRA and YSYEKL. V shed 1 base and J 4 bases; nucleotides not matched to a gene: 9. In DNA form, the CDR3 reads TGCGCCAGCAGCCAAGCCCAGCTAGCGGGGGGGCCTGCAGATACGCAGTATTTT. Translating it yields CASSQAQLAGGPADTQYF.

The gene calls are TRBV5-4 and TRBJ1-2; maybe TRBD1 (5 bases). CDR1 and CDR2 (germline): SGHNT, YYREEE (reference sequence). The germline V and J ends were trimmed by 5 bases and 4 bases, with 15 bases remaining between them. The CDR3 totals 14 residues. Here the CDR3 DNA reads TGTGCCAGCAGTTTACCCGGGGGGAGCTATGGCTACACCTTC. Translated, it gives CASSLPGGSYGYTF. Full variable domain (rest looked up from reference TRBV5-4 and TRBJ1-2): ETGVTQSPTHLIKTRGQQVTLRCSSQSGHNTVSWYQQALGQGPQFIFQYYREEENGRGNFPPRFSGLQFPNYSSELNVNALELDDSALYLCASSLPGGSYGYTFGSGTRLTVV.

Here the CDR3 reads CASSLSRLAGGHEQFF. Written as DNA, the CDR3 is TGTGCCAGCAGTTTATCACGACTAGCGGGGGGGCATGAGCAGTTCTTC. The rearrangement links TRBV27 to TRBJ2-1; 14 positions match TRBD2. Germline V lookup: CDR1 MNHEY, CDR2 SMNVEV (reference sequence). J lost 8 bases, V lost 0 bases, and 3 bases had no gene match. The CDR3 contains 16 residues.

The chain carries TRBV19 and TRBJ1-2, with a possible D match to TRBD1 (6 bases). The germline V gene encodes CDR1 LNHDA and CDR2 SQIVND (reference sequence). Between the trimmed V and J ends, which lost 6 bases and 8 bases, there was a span of 13 bases. This CDR3 is built from 12 residues. The CDR3 loop reads CASRRRQGGYTF. The CDR3 nucleotides are TGTGCCAGTAGACGTCGGCAGGGGGGCTACACCTTC.

The rearrangement links TRBV13 to TRBJ1-2; the D gene is possibly TRBD1 (5 bases). The ends were cut back, 5 bases at V and 0 bases at J, with 10 bases in the middle. CDR3 length: 14 residues. Germline values: CDR1 PRHDT, CDR2 FYEKMQ (reference sequence). The CDR3 here is CASSPTGSNYGYTF. CDR3 coding DNA: TGTGCCAGCAGCCCAACAGGCTCTAACTATGGCTACACCTTC.

CDR3 bases: TGTGCCAGCAATCCGGGACAGGGGTTTGGCTACACCTTC. Residues: CASNPGQGFGYTF. The chain joins TRBV6-5 to TRBJ1-2; 10 bases are a match to TRBD1. The junction had 6 bases not matched to a gene; V was cut back by 7 bases and J by 7 bases. CDR1 and CDR2 from the germline V gene are MNHEY and SVGAGI. The CDR3 sequence is 13 residues long.

V is TRBV5-6 and J is TRBJ2-7; D might be TRBD2 (6 bases). Germline-derived CDR1 and CDR2 are SGHDT and YYEEEE. The CDR3 loop spans 14 amino acids. V was shortened by 4 bases and J by 0 bases, with 11 bases between the two germline ends. CDR3 nucleotides: TGTGCCAGCAGCGGGACTTACCGCTCCTACGAGCAGTACTTC. Its translation is CASSGTYRSYEQYF.

The rearrangement joins TRBV3-1 (or the pseudogene TRBV3-2) to TRBJ1-6, with D tentatively TRBD1 (6 bases). The length of the CDR3 is 14 residues. Deletions cut 5 bases from V and 3 bases from J, with 8 bases between. The germline V gene has CDR1 LGHDT and CDR2 YNNKEL (reference sequence). CDR3 residues: CASSGQLYNSPLHF. The CDR3 nucleotides are TGTGCCAGCAGCGGACAGCTCTATAATTCACCCCTCCACTTT.

The rearrangement uses TRBV11-3 and TRBJ1-1; tentative D call: TRBD1 (5 bases). V gave up 4 bases and J gave up 1 base, with 13 bases separating them. The CDR3 has 15 amino acids. Germline values: CDR1 SGHNT, CDR2 YENEEA. The CDR3: CASSYEAGPNTEAFF. CDR3 bases: TGTGCCAGCAGCTACGAGGCAGGGCCGAACACTGAAGCTTTCTTT.

V usage is TRBV5-1 and J usage is TRBJ1-6; perhaps TRBD1 as D (6 bases). Germline CDR1 and CDR2: SGHRS and YFSETQ. The CDR3 totals 16 residues. V was pared by 0 bases and J by 5 bases, with 12 bases between. CDR3 sequence reads: CASSLEAGQDNSPLHF. CDR3 DNA sequence: TGCGCCAGCAGCTTGGAAGCGGGACAAGATAATTCACCCCTCCACTTT.

This clone was recorded once. This sequence joins TRBV3-1 (or the pseudogene TRBV3-2) and TRBJ2-1; D might be TRBD2 (7 bases). Looked up from germline, CDR1 is LGHDT and CDR2 is YNNKEL (reference sequence). Between the trimmed V and J ends, which lost 3 bases and 1 base, there was a span of 19 bases. CDR3 size: 18 residues. DNA of the CDR3: TGTGCCAGCAGCCAGCGAGGGGGGGGGCTTACTTCCTACAATGAGCAGTTCTTC. It yields the protein CASSQRGGGLTSYNEQFF.

The chain has TRBV9 and TRBJ1-2; 7 nucleotides agree with TRBD1. Germline-derived CDR1 and CDR2 are SGDLS and YYNGEE. The CDR3 has 12 amino acids. Germline trimming cut 5 bases from V and 7 bases from J; bases unmatched to any gene: 5. CDR3 protein: CASREGAGGYTF. DNA for the CDR3: TGTGCCAGCAGAGAGGGGGCAGGTGGCTACACCTTC.

The chain couples TRBV29-1 to TRBJ1-1, with 8 bases aligning to TRBD1. Trimming took 6 bases from V and 1 from J; bases not matched to a gene: 10. There are 15 residues in the CDR3. Germline CDR1 SQVTM, CDR2 ANQGSEA. The CDR3 sequence: CSVAWTGKGNTEAFF. In DNA form, the CDR3 reads TGCAGCGTCGCATGGACAGGGAAAGGGAACACTGAAGCTTTCTTT.

This chain connects TRBV6-5 to TRBJ2-7; 9 positions agree with TRBD1. With 5 bases clipped from V and 6 bases from J, the junction kept 8 bases outside the gene matches. Germline CDR1 and CDR2: MNHEY and SVGAGI. CDR3 length: 14 amino acids. The CDR3 DNA reads TGTGCCAGCAGTCCCAGACAGGGGGTAATCGAGCAGTACTTC. The encoded protein is CASSPRQGVIEQYF.

The gene calls are TRBV19 and TRBJ2-1; D not resolved. CDR1 LNHDA and CDR2 SQIVND come from the germline V gene (reference sequence). This CDR3 is built from 15 residues. The V gene lost 3 bases and the J gene lost 10 bases, with 19 bases spanning the gap. The CDR3 nucleotides are TGTGCCAGTAGTATTTTTCCCCCCGGAACGCGGGAGCAGTTCTTC. Translation: CASSIFPPGTREQFF.

The CDR3 loop reads CASSELRTVNTEAFF. As DNA, the CDR3 is TGTGCCAGCAGTGAACTACGGACAGTTAACACTGAAGCTTTCTTT. The V and J genes are TRBV6-1 and TRBJ1-1; possibly TRBD1 for D (6 bases). There are 15 residues in the CDR3. Per the germline V gene, CDR1 is MNHNS and CDR2 is SASEGT. V lost 2 bases and J 2 bases, leaving 12 bases between the germline ends.

The chain has TRBV19 and TRBJ1-6; TRBD1 agrees at 7 bases. CDR3 length equals 14 residues. Germline CDR1 reads LNHDA; CDR2 reads SQIVND (reference sequence). With 6 bases clipped from V and 7 bases from J, the junction kept 6 bases outside the gene matches. CDR3 in amino acids: CASRPGQLNSPLHF. The CDR3 DNA sequence: TGTGCCAGTAGGCCGGGACAGTTGAATTCACCCCTCCACTTT.

The chain is built from TRBV5-1 and TRBJ2-5; 10 positions agree with TRBD1. V dropped 9 bases and J dropped 5; count of bases not matched to a gene: 7. The CDR3 consists of 13 residues. The germline CDR1 and CDR2 sequences are SGHRS and YFSETQ. CDR3 region: CATSGQGFETQYF. CDR3 nucleotides: TGCGCCACATCGGGACAGGGGTTCGAGACCCAGTACTTC.

This rearrangement joins TRBV10-2 to TRBJ2-1; 9 bases fit TRBD1. The germline gives CDR1 WSHSY, CDR2 SAAADI. This CDR3 is 15 amino acids long. V was pared by 10 bases and J by 4 bases, with 11 bases of the junction left unmatched. Here the CDR3 reads CATTTDRGLYNEQFF. DNA for the CDR3: TGCGCCACGACTACGGACAGGGGTCTTTACAATGAGCAGTTCTTC.

This sequence joins TRBV11-2 and TRBJ1-5; D is uncertain. From germline, CDR1 is SGHAT and CDR2 FQNNGV. V was trimmed by 5 bases and J by 3 bases, leaving 8 bases between them. This CDR3 is built from 13 residues. This CDR3 reads CASSPGFNQPQHF. The CDR3 coding sequence is TGTGCCAGCAGCCCAGGTTTCAATCAGCCCCAGCATTTT.

The chain couples TRBV29-1 to TRBJ2-5, with D maybe TRBD1 (5 bases). Germline V gene lookup returns CDR1 SQVTM and CDR2 ANQGSEA. V lost 0 bases, J lost 5 bases, and 7 bases lay in between. This CDR3 has 12 residues. Written as DNA, the CDR3 is TGCAGCGTTGAAGAGGGGCCCGAGACCCAGTACTTC. Encoded protein: CSVEEGPETQYF.

In this sample, this clone turned up once. This chain uses TRBV2 with TRBJ2-3, with 10 positions matching TRBD1. Germline-derived CDR1 and CDR2 are SNHLY and FYNNEI. V was clipped by 6 bases and J by 3 bases; unmatched bases: 6. CDR3 length equals 15 residues. In nucleotides, the CDR3 is TGTGCCAGCAGGGCGGGGGACAGGGGAACAGATACGCAGTATTTT. This codes for CASRAGDRGTDTQYF.